This T cell receptor beta chain was recovered during a study of Graves' ophthalmopathy and Graves' hyperthyroidism. The study excluded patients with other autoimmune diseases, uncontrolled infections, pregnancy or lactation. Diagnosis relied on clinical symptoms, serum thyroxine, TRAb, thyroid ultrasound and orbital computed tomography. The PBMCs were taken from roughly 10 ml of fresh peripheral blood. The germline V and J ends were trimmed by 8 bases and 0 bases, with 13 bases remaining between them. Germline assignment: CDR1 SEHNR and CDR2 FQNEAQ (reference sequence). The CDR3 contains 14 residues. RNA transcripts were the source from which TCR beta CDR3 regions were amplified. First-round RT-PCR employed HTBI primers, with a second-round multiplex PCR after it. MiXCR, applied by TCRdb to the multiplex PCR reads, yields one record per CDR3 protein. The sample records roughly 500,000 distinct CDR3 sequences, approximately 15% being singletons.

This sequence joins TRBV7-9 and TRBJ1-1; maybe TRBD1 (6 bases). The specimen sequenced was blood. The source is a woman aged 30 to 39 with Graves' ophthalmopathy. The CDR3 protein is CASGRQDMNTEAFF. Here the CDR3 DNA reads TGTGCCAGCGGCAGACAGGATATGAACACTGAAGCTTTCTTT.